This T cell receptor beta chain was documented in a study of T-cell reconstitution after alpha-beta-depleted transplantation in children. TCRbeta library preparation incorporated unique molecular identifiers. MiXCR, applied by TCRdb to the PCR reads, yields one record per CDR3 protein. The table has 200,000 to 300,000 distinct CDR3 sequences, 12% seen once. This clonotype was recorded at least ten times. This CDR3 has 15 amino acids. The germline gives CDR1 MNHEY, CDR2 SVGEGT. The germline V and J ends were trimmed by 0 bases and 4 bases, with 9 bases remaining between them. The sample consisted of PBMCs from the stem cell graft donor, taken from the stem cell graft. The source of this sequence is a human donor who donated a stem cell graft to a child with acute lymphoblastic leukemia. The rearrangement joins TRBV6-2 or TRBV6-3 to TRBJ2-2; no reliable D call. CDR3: CASSYSSHGTGELFF. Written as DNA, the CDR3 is TGTGCCAGCAGTTACTCTTCTCATGGCACCGGGGAGCTGTTTTTT.